Given below is one TCR beta chain in context. These data belong to a study of blood T cell repertoires in COVID-19. Study-wide background: Acute and convalescent COVID-19 samples came from the United States, Italy and Spain. Sources were T cells, B-cell-depleted T cells, or PBMCs; the material itself was cDNA or gDNA.

The germline gives CDR1 GTSNPN, CDR2 SVGIG (reference sequence). The CDR3 contains 12 residues. V was clipped by 3 bases and J by 7 bases; unmatched bases: 2. Per the study methods: Amplification of reference gene primers was used by the study to estimate nucleated cell counts. Only in-frame clones appear in the TCRdb table, and some are missing; sequencing was by immunoSEQ multiplex PCR. V, J and clone size are taken as reported in that table, and D and trimming were inferred from the DNA itself. Seen here are 150,000 or so clones, roughly 81% observed once, and the top ten hold roughly 9%. The chain joins TRBV30 to TRBJ2-4; TRBD1 aligns across 8 bases. This TCR came from a woman between 50 and 59 years old with active or convalescent COVID-19. Sample: peripheral blood. Here the CDR3 reads CAWRTGVNIQYF. As DNA, the CDR3 is TGTGCCTGGAGGACAGGGGTCAACATTCAGTACTTC.